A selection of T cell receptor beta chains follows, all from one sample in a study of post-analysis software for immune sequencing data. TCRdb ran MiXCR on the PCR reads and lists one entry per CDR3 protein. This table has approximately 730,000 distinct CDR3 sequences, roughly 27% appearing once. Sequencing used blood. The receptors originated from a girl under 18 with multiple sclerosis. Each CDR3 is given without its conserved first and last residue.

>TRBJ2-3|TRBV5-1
ASSLADTFVGNTQY
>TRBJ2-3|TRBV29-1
SVDLDSSTDTQY
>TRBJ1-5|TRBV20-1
SAQRTGDQPQH
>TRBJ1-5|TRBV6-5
ASSYGLPGGAGQPQH
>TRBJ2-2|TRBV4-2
ASSPRFGELF
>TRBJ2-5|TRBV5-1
ASSPAGAQETQY
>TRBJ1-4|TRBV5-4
ASSRDRGYEKLF
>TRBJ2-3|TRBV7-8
ASSSLAGGDTQY
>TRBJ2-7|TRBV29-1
SVAPKAHSYEQY
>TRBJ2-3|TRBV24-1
ATSDLRTDTQY
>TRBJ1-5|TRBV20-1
SARGTGNQLQH
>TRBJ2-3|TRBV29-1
SVDLLGLAGNTQY
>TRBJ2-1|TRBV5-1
ASSSIGTGNNEQF